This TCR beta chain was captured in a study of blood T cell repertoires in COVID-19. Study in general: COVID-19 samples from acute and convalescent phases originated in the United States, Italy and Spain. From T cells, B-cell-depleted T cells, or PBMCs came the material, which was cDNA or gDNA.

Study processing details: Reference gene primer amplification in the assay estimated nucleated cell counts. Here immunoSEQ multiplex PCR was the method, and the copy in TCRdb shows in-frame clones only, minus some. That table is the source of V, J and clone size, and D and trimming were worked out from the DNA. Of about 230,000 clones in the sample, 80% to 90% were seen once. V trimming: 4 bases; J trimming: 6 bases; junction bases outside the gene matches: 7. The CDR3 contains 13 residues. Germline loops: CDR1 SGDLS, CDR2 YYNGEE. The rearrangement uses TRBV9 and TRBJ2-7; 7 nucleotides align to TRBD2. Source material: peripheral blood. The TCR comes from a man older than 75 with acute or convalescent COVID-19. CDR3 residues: CASSQSREGEQYF. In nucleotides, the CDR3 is TGTGCCAGCAGCCAGAGCAGGGAGGGCGAGCAGTACTTC.